These T cell receptor beta chains were read from a single sample in a study of T cells in Graves' hyperthyroidism and ophthalmopathy. TCRdb reprocessed the multiplex PCR reads with MiXCR, giving one entry per CDR3 protein. Here the sample spans over 400,000 distinct CDR3 sequences, approximately 15% being singletons. The sequenced material came from blood. The receptor set was obtained from a man aged 18-30 years with Graves' ophthalmopathy. CDR3s include the opening cysteine and the closing phenylalanine or tryptophan. Each record gives: V gene, J gene, CDR3 protein.

>TRBV27|TRBJ2-1
CASSLGIGGKEQFF
>TRBV11-3|TRBJ1-1
CASSLLGTGAEAFF
>TRBV2|TRBJ1-1
CASRPTVINTEAFF
>TRBV19|TRBJ1-5
CASKERGREAPNQPQHF
>TRBV7-9|TRBJ2-7
CASSLSVHEQYF
>TRBV3-1|TRBJ2-7
CASSQGGGRLEQYF
>TRBV5-1|TRBJ2-7
CASSLGQGTPYEQYF
>TRBV20-1|TRBJ2-1
CSAKGTPVYNEQFF
>TRBV20-1|TRBJ2-1
CSAGVHSGAINNEQFF
>TRBV6-1|TRBJ2-3
CASSLLAGDTQYF
>TRBV7-9|TRBJ1-1
CASSLSGGLNTGAFF
>TRBV2|TRBJ2-2
CASTGGVRTGELFF
>TRBV7-3|TRBJ2-1
CASSLGGSRSGEQFF
>TRBV6-1|TRBJ1-1
CASSPGWGAEAFF
>TRBV4-2|TRBJ2-1
CASSQEGGQGPYNEQFF
>TRBV2|TRBJ1-1
CASRLYRGAEAFF
>TRBV11-3|TRBJ2-2
CASSNPGTGELFF
>TRBV9|TRBJ2-3
CASSEHGRGAVQDTQYF
>TRBV14|TRBJ2-1
CASSQERLAEYNEQFF
>TRBV10-3|TRBJ1-1
CAISGPTGWTEAFF
>TRBV11-2|TRBJ2-3
CASSPRLGSADTQYF
>TRBV3-1|TRBJ2-5
CASGLGGRETQYF
>TRBV6-1|TRBJ2-1
CASSYHPVLMDEQFF
>TRBV5-8|TRBJ2-5
CASIYYQTQYF
>TRBV5-5|TRBJ2-7
CASSLVIGHTSSYEQYF
>TRBV4-1|TRBJ2-5
CASSRRTGEETQYF
>TRBV27|TRBJ1-2
CASRPVSNYGYTF
>TRBV11-3|TRBJ2-3
CASSFSGGSTDTQYF
>TRBV20-1|TRBJ2-7
CSALTSGREGVKTYEQYF
>TRBV30|TRBJ1-2
CAWRDSARLVYGYTF
>TRBV11-2|TRBJ2-6
CASSTIGGPQVLTF
>TRBV10-1|TRBJ2-7
CASSSSGQVFYEQYF
>TRBV13|TRBJ2-7
CASSSDSLPSYEQYF
>TRBV4-1|TRBJ2-1
CASSLNSGSLYNEQFF
>TRBV7-3|TRBJ2-5
CASSPGHSQETQYF
>TRBV12-5|TRBJ1-1
CASEPGLGIEAFF
>TRBV19|TRBJ2-2
CASSDVAGKTGELFF
>TRBV2|TRBJ2-5
CASTGTEETQYF
>TRBV10-3|TRBJ2-5
CAISESTGYQETQYF
>TRBV14|TRBJ1-4
CASSQDLATPNEKLFF
>TRBV4-1|TRBJ1-3
CASSQDSGNTIYF
>TRBV19|TRBJ2-3
CASRTEELDTQYF
>TRBV20-1|TRBJ2-7
CSARSILYEQYF
>TRBV2|TRBJ2-3
CASMTAGLTTDTQYF
>TRBV11-3|TRBJ2-3
CASSLDLASGSTDTQYF
>TRBV6-4|TRBJ1-3
CASSDLGDSGNTIYF